These T cell receptor beta chains were read from a single sample in a study of T cell responses to AZD1222 COVID-19 vaccine. This table comes from immunoSEQ multiplex PCR, and its TCRdb copy is limited to in-frame clones, with some not included. Among under 200,000 clones, 85% to 90% were seen once, and the ten largest hold around 5.9%. The input for sequencing was peripheral blood, taken on day 0 of AZD1222 vaccination. These TCRs come from an adult in good health. The CDR3 runs from the conserved cysteine through the conserved F or W.

j_gene,v_gene,CDR3aa
TRBJ1-2,TRBV28,CASSLTGHYGYTF
TRBJ2-2,TRBV6-4,CASSAGRGANTGELFF
TRBJ1-2,TRBV27,CASSPPGQYGYTF
TRBJ2-1,TRBV2,CASSGSVPPNEQFF
TRBJ1-5,TRBV19,CASSGTGGRLLLNQPQHF
TRBJ1-1,TRBV6-5,CASSQRQNLNTEAFF
TRBJ1-1,TRBV12-3/TRBV12-4,CASSLTGNTEAFF
TRBJ1-4,TRBV28,CASSFESLNEKLFF
TRBJ1-2,TRBV19,CASSRTQANYGYTF
TRBJ1-1,TRBV5-6,CASSLVDYKGTEAFF
TRBJ1-1,TRBV5-8,CASSRGTGGFTEAFF
TRBJ2-1,TRBV27,CASGKGLVGNEQFF
TRBJ1-5,TRBV3-1/TRBV3-2,CASGQGASQPQHF